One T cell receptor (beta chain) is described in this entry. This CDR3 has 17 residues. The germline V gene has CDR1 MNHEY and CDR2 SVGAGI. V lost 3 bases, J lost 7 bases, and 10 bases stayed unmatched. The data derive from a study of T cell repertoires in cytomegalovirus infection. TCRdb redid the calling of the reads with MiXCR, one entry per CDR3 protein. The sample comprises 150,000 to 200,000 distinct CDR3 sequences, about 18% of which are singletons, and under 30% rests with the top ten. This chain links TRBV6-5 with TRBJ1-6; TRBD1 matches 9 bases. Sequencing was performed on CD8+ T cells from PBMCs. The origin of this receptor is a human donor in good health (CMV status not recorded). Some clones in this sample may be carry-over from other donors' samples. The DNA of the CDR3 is TGTGCCAGCAGTTATGGAACAGGGGGCGAAGTAAATTCACCCCTCCACTTT. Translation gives CASSYGTGGEVNSPLHF.